The entry that follows covers one TCR beta chain sequence. Its antigen is unknown. Here immunoSEQ multiplex PCR was the method, and the copy in TCRdb shows in-frame clones only, minus some. The sample holds about 120,000 clones; around 87% are singletons and the top ten take about 6%. The sample comes from a study of cytomegalovirus exposure and HLA in healthy donors. Study observations and caveats: A few chains linked to CMV were shown in vitro to be specific for CMV antigens.

The CDR3 consists of 17 residues. This chain uses TRBV21-1 with TRBJ1-3; the table's D call TRBD1 went unverified against the DNA. TRBV21-1 is shown as a pseudogene. Sequenced input: PBMCs. This TCR came from a woman in her late teens or twenties in good health and CMV-seropositive. CDR3 in DNA: TGTGCCAGCAGCAGCCAGACAGGGTCAAACTCTGGAAACACCATATATTTT. This encodes CASSSQTGSNSGNTIYF.